This T cell receptor beta chain was sequenced during a study of cytomegalovirus exposure and HLA in healthy donors. Use of 60 Vbeta and 13 Jbeta primers characterized the PCR. Sequencing was performed with immunoSEQ multiplex PCR; in TCRdb, only in-frame clones are kept and a portion is missing. The table includes roughly 180,000 clones, approximately 84% detected once. Germline trimming cut 3 bases from V and 7 bases from J; bases unmatched to any gene: 2. The CDR3 loop spans 12 amino acids. Germline CDR1 reads SGDLS; CDR2 reads YYNGEE. Sequencing input: PBMCs. V gene TRBV9 combines with J gene TRBJ2-3, with 7 positions matching TRBD1. The TCR originated in a woman in her twenties or thirties in good health and CMV-seropositive. The CDR3 DNA reads as TGTGCCAGCAGCGGACAGGGACATACGCAGTATTTT. Translation: CASSGQGHTQYF. Based on the CDR3 plus reference TRBV9 and TRBJ2-3, the full variable domain is DSGVTQTPKHLITATGQRVTLRCSPRSGDLSVYWYQQSLDQGLQFLIQYYNGEERAKGNILERFSAQQFPDLHSELNLSSLELGDSALYFCASSGQGHTQYFGPGTRLTVL.